Listed here is a single T cell receptor beta chain. These data originate in a study of blood T cell repertoires in COVID-19. Study information: The analysed material was cDNA or gDNA that came from T cells, B-cell-depleted T cells, or PBMCs.

Losses at the gene ends were 0 bases for V and 5 bases for J; bases not matched to a gene: 4. This CDR3 has 15 residues. In germline, CDR1 is SGHRS, CDR2 YFSETQ. Original data processing: Reference gene primer amplification in the assay estimated nucleated cell counts. Some clones are missing from TCRdb's copy, which holds only in-frame ones; the method was immunoSEQ multiplex PCR. V, J and clone size are taken as reported in that table, and D and trimming were inferred from the DNA itself. The sample yields fewer than 200,000 clones, approximately 85% seen once. This receptor was identified in a woman aged 55-70 years with acute or convalescent COVID-19. Sequenced sample: peripheral blood. The chain employs TRBV5-1 and TRBJ1-1; 10 positions match TRBD1. CDR3 sequence (DNA): TGCGCCAGCAGCTTGGGGGACAGGGGCGGGACTGAAGCTTTCTTT. Translating it yields CASSLGDRGGTEAFF.